The clone carrying this T cell receptor beta chain was picked up one time. These data come from a study of T cell responses to AZD1222 COVID-19 vaccine. Unmatched junction bases numbered 6, after V lost 4 bases and J lost 4 bases. The CDR3 extends over 15 amino acids. Germline V gene data show CDR1 as SGHVS and CDR2 as FNYEAQ. TCRdb's copy holds only in-frame clones and misses some; the assay was immunoSEQ multiplex PCR. The table shows approximately 91,000 clones, with roughly 90% occurring only once. Material: peripheral blood, obtained 28 days after the second AZD1222 dose. The chain is built from TRBV7-6 and TRBJ2-1, with 8 bases matching TRBD2. The sequence was collected from an adult who received the AZD1222 COVID-19 vaccine. The CDR3 loop is CASSSQREFYNEQFF. CDR3 sequence (DNA): TGTGCCAGCAGCTCGCAGCGGGAGTTTTACAATGAGCAGTTCTTC.